The source of this T cell receptor (beta chain) is a study of T-cell memory formation after mild COVID-19. Germline CDR1 reads WSHSY; CDR2 reads SAAADI. CDR3 length: 16 residues. V was clipped by 6 bases and J by 5 bases; unmatched bases: 11. TCR alpha and TCR beta cDNA libraries with sample barcodes and UMIs came from 5'RACE using constant-segment primers. TCRdb reprocessed the 5' RACE reads via MiXCR and lists one record per CDR3 protein. The table lists 470,000 or so distinct CDR3 sequences, roughly 18% of them singletons. The receptor's source is an adult woman who had mild COVID-19 (a few samples of this study predate the infection). Cell type and time point are not known. The rearrangement links TRBV10-2 to TRBJ2-3, with 10 bases that match TRBD2. Material for sequencing was PBMCs or a T cell subset sorted from them (not recorded which). The CDR3 DNA sequence: TGCGCCAGCAGAAGCGCAGCGGGAGGGCCGTTAGATACGCAGTATTTT. Translation gives CASRSAAGGPLDTQYF.